A single sample is the source of the 26 T cell receptor beta chains below, sequenced in a study of spatial heterogeneity in lung cancer. TCRdb analysed the 5' RACE reads with MiXCR anew, one entry per CDR3 protein. The table lists roughly 11,000 distinct CDR3 sequences, 10% of them singletons. As for time point: blood at routine non-recurrence follow-up after resection. The specimen comprised PBMCs, sampled at follow-up. These receptors all come from a female donor with early-stage non-small cell lung cancer.

This clonotype has a count of ten or more. This chain connects TRBV20-1 to TRBJ1-3, with a tentative D call TRBD1 (5 bases). This CDR3 spans 12 amino acids. Germline assignment: CDR1 DFQATT and CDR2 SNEGSKA (reference sequence). Trimming cost V 5 bases and J 2 bases, with 7 bases left between them. The CDR3 DNA sequence: TGCAGTGCTGCGACAGCTGGAAACACCATATATTTT. It is translated as CSAATAGNTIYF.

This clonotype was observed at least ten times. The chain combines TRBV6-2 or TRBV6-3 with TRBJ1-2; the D gene is possibly TRBD1 (6 bases). This CDR3 contains 15 residues. The germline V gene has CDR1 MNHEY and CDR2 SVGEGT. V was cut by 0 bases and J by 8 bases, with 16 bases left in between. In DNA, the CDR3 is TGTGCCAGCAGTTACTCCCCGGGACAAGGTAACGGCTACACCTTC. Translation gives CASSYSPGQGNGYTF.

At least ten counts were recorded for this clonotype. This chain joins TRBV5-4 and TRBJ2-7; TRBD2 agrees at 9 bases. Germline CDR1 is SGHNT and CDR2 is YYREEE (reference sequence). After removal of 2 bases from V and 3 bases from J, the junction contained 6 bases not matched to a gene. The CDR3 covers 15 residues. CDR3 nucleotide sequence: TGTGCCAGCAGCTTCCCTGCGGGAGGGCTCTACGAGCAGTACTTC. It is translated as CASSFPAGGLYEQYF.

This sequence joins TRBV12-5 and TRBJ2-3, with a tentative D call TRBD2 (6 bases). The V gene lost 2 bases and the J gene lost 2 bases, with 11 bases spanning the gap. Germline V gene sequence: CDR1 LGHNT, CDR2 FRNRAP. The CDR3 runs to 15 residues. CDR3 coding DNA: TGTGCTAGTGGTTTGTTGGGGGAGGACACAGATACGCAGTATTTT. Protein: CASGLLGEDTDTQYF.

Comments on this clonotype: A read error may explain this, as a much larger clone is one base away. The chain uses TRBV28 and TRBJ2-3, with TRBD1 identical over 8 bases. Germline lookup yields CDR1 MDHEN and CDR2 SYDVKM. The CDR3 totals 15 residues. This chain's CDR3 is CASSADRADTDSQYF. The DNA of the CDR3 is TGTGCCAGCAGTGCGGACAGGGCGGACACAGATTCGCAGTATTTT.

In its sample, this clonotype was seen many times. The V and J genes are TRBV6-6 and TRBJ1-1, with D possibly TRBD1 on 5 matching bases. V was pared by 7 bases and J by 1 base, with 10 bases between. The germline CDR1 and CDR2 sequences are MNHNY and SVGAGI (reference sequence). The CDR3 extends over 13 amino acids. The CDR3 spells CASITGTNTEAFF. For the CDR3, the DNA is TGTGCCAGCATCACCGGGACGAACACTGAAGCTTTCTTT.

V gene TRBV20-1 combines with J gene TRBJ2-2; D is uncertain. Trimming took 3 bases from V and 4 from J, leaving 12 bases between them. This CDR3 has 14 residues. Germline V gene lookup returns CDR1 DFQATT and CDR2 SNEGSKA (reference sequence). This chain's CDR3 is CSARAPAGTGELFF. DNA for the CDR3: TGCAGTGCTAGGGCCCCCGCCGGCACCGGGGAGCTGTTTTTT.

This clonotype was recorded at least ten times. V usage is TRBV7-3 and J usage is TRBJ2-6; no reliable D call. V was trimmed by 2 bases and J by 0 bases, leaving 8 bases between them. This CDR3 spans 16 amino acids. Germline CDR1 SGHTA, CDR2 FQGTGA. CDR3 amino acids: CASSLSGSSGANVLTF. The CDR3 region has the DNA TGTGCCAGCAGCTTATCCGGTAGCTCTGGGGCCAACGTCCTGACTTTC.

V and J are TRBV29-1 and TRBJ2-1; 11 nucleotides agree with TRBD2. The V segment lost 0 bases and the J segment 3 bases; nucleotides outside the gene matches: 4. The CDR3 contains 16 residues. Germline V lookup: CDR1 SQVTM, CDR2 ANQGSEA. The CDR3 here is CSVEDRLAGFYNEQFF. The CDR3 bases are TGCAGCGTTGAAGACCGACTAGCGGGGTTCTACAATGAGCAGTTCTTC.

V usage is TRBV4-3 and J usage is TRBJ1-2; D is ambiguous. The CDR3 is made up of 13 amino acids. Germline V CDR1 and CDR2: LGHNA, YSLEER. V lost 0 bases to trimming and J lost 13 bases, with 15 bases between them. CDR3 protein: CASSQDNEAEGTF. Written as DNA, the CDR3 is TGCGCCAGCAGCCAAGATAACGAGGCGGAGGGCACCTTC.

The genes are TRBV5-4 and TRBJ2-1; TRBD1 aligns across 7 bases. Losses at the gene ends were 4 bases for V and 0 bases for J; bases not matched to a gene: 7. Germline V gene data show CDR1 as SGHNT and CDR2 as YYREEE (reference sequence). The CDR3 extends over 16 amino acids. The CDR3 region has the DNA TGTGCCAGCAGCCTTACGACAGGGAGCTCCTACAATGAGCAGTTCTTC. It encodes CASSLTTGSSYNEQFF.

On this clonotype: At one end, the junction sequence differs from germline, possibly due to a read error. The gene calls are TRBV11-2 and TRBJ2-1, with TRBD2 identical over 14 bases. The germline CDR1 and CDR2 sequences are SGHAT and FQNNGV. The CDR3 sequence is 17 residues long. CDR3 in amino acids: CVSSLRAGLAGGGEQFF. The CDR3 coding sequence is TGTGTCAGCAGCTTACGGGCCGGACTAGCGGGGGGTGGTGAGCAGTTCTTC.

The table lists this clonotype with many counts. This chain uses TRBV20-1 with TRBJ1-1; D gene uncertain. Germline V gene lookup returns CDR1 DFQATT and CDR2 SNEGSKA (reference sequence). CDR3 length equals 12 residues. Trimming took off 3 bases at V and 3 bases at J, with 8 bases between the two ends. CDR3: CSARWEYTEAFF. CDR3 sequence (DNA): TGCAGTGCTAGGTGGGAGTACACTGAAGCTTTCTTT.

This clonotype came up many times. The V gene is TRBV4-1, the J gene TRBJ1-3; the D gene is possibly TRBD1 (6 bases). CDR1 is MGHRA and CDR2 is YSYEKL in the germline V gene. V gave up 1 base and J gave up 4 bases, with 14 bases separating them. CDR3 length equals 16 residues. The CDR3 loop is CASSQASTGLGNTIYF. CDR3 DNA: TGCGCCAGCAGCCAAGCGTCGACAGGACTAGGAAACACCATATATTTT.

This clonotype was seen repeatedly, ten times or more. The chain joins TRBV23-1 to TRBJ2-7, with 8 positions matching TRBD1. TRBV23-1 is marked as an open reading frame, function uncertain. The CDR3 is 9 amino acids. CDR3 DNA sequence: TGCGCCAGCAGACTCCGGGACAGGGTC. Translation: CASRLRDRV.

This clonotype has at least ten counts. V usage is TRBV7-9 and J usage is TRBJ1-5; 11 bases line up with TRBD1. Germline V CDR1 and CDR2: SEHNR, FQNEAQ (reference sequence). The CDR3 is 15 amino acids. The junction had 4 bases not matched to a gene; V was cut back by 0 bases and J by 9 bases. CDR3 in DNA: TGTGCCAGCAGCTTAGCGGACAGGGGGCATTCGCCCCAGCATTTT. Protein sequence: CASSLADRGHSPQHF.

This clonotype was observed many times. Since the CDR3 does not end with the conserved phenylalanine or tryptophan, this likely comes from a read error. The chain uses TRBV9 and TRBJ2-7, with a weak D call TRBD1 (6 bases). The germline CDR1 and CDR2 sequences are SGDLS and YYNGEE. This CDR3 spans 15 amino acids. Trimming pared 3 bases from V and 2 bases from J, leaving 15 bases between. CDR3 bases: TGTGCCAGCAGCGCTACAGGGTTTGGCACCTACGAGCAGTACCTC. The encoded protein is CASSATGFGTYEQYL.

This clonotype was seen more than once but under ten times. The chain joins TRBV9 to TRBJ2-1, with 10 positions matching TRBD2. The trim removed 3 bases at V and 0 bases at J, leaving 6 bases unmatched. The V gene's germline CDR1 is SGDLS and CDR2 YYNGEE. CDR3 length: 17 amino acids. As DNA, the CDR3 is TGTGCCAGCAGCGGAGGACTAGCGGCGAGCTCCTACAATGAGCAGTTCTTC. It encodes CASSGGLAASSYNEQFF.

This clonotype was counted between two and nine times. The gene calls are TRBV4-1 and TRBJ2-5; D call uncertain. In germline, CDR1 is MGHRA, CDR2 YSYEKL. V lost 4 bases and J lost 1, with 10 bases in between. The CDR3 runs 14 residues. CDR3 residues: CASSRLTSQETQYF. DNA of the CDR3: TGCGCCAGCAGCCGTCTGACGAGCCAAGAGACCCAGTACTTC.

The genes are TRBV4-1 and TRBJ2-1; no reliable D call. V was shortened by 4 bases and J by 12 bases, with 16 bases between the two germline ends. Germline loops: CDR1 MGHRA, CDR2 YSYEKL. This CDR3 comprises 13 residues. The CDR3 sequence: CASSPGLGLGQFF. Here the CDR3 DNA reads TGCGCCAGCAGCCCCGGTTTGGGCTTGGGGCAGTTCTTC.

This clonotype was counted many times. The rearrangement links TRBV6-5 to TRBJ2-7; possible D gene TRBD2, 5 bases. The CDR3 runs 13 residues. Germline V gene lookup returns CDR1 MNHEY and CDR2 SVGAGI. The V and J ends lost 0 bases and 9 bases respectively, with 12 bases between them. CDR3 protein: CASSYSGELPQYF. CDR3 bases: TGTGCCAGCAGTTACTCCGGGGAGTTGCCGCAGTACTTC.

At least ten counts were recorded for this clonotype. The chain combines TRBV28 with TRBJ1-2, with D unresolved. The CDR3 has 14 residues. CDR1 and CDR2 from the germline V gene are MDHEN and SYDVKM. The V end was cut by 4 bases, the J end by 8 bases, with 17 bases between. The CDR3 nucleotides are TGTGCCAGCAGTTCGTACTTCGCGAAAGGGGGCTACACCTTC. It specifies CASSSYFAKGGYTF.

Points on this clonotype: A read error may be the cause here, since a much bigger clone is one base away. The genes are TRBV27 and TRBJ2-1, with TRBD2 matching over 10 bases. This CDR3 spans 14 amino acids. The germline V gene has CDR1 MNHEY and CDR2 SMNVEV (reference sequence). The CDR3 region has the DNA TGTGCCAGTAGAAGCGGGAGGGCCCGGAATGAGCAGATCTTC. This encodes CASRSGRARNEQIF.

This clonotype was seen at least ten times. The V and J genes are TRBV11-2 and TRBJ2-5; 12 bases line up with TRBD2. The CDR3 runs to 16 residues. V lost 0 bases to trimming and J lost 6 bases; unmatched junction nucleotides: 5. CDR1 and CDR2 (germline): SGHAT, FQNNGV. The CDR3 loop reads CASSLDLAGGQKTQYF. The CDR3 bases are TGTGCCAGCAGCTTAGATCTAGCGGGGGGGCAGAAGACCCAGTACTTC.

This chain joins TRBV29-1 and TRBJ2-3; no clear D. The germline V and J ends were trimmed by 4 bases and 0 bases, with 14 bases remaining between them. The CDR3 is made up of 15 amino acids. Germline lookup yields CDR1 SQVTM and CDR2 ANQGSEA. DNA of the CDR3: TGCAGCGTTGCCTCACAGTTGACTAGCACAGATACGCAGTATTTT. Its protein is CSVASQLTSTDTQYF.

By sample fraction, this clonotype is medium-sized. The chain joins TRBV5-1 to TRBJ2-2; no firm D call. The germline V gene has CDR1 SGHRS and CDR2 YFSETQ. The V and J ends lost 3 bases and 6 bases respectively, with 12 bases between them. The CDR3 covers 14 residues. This CDR3 is CASSSEPTSGELFF. DNA of the CDR3: TGCGCCAGCAGCTCTGAGCCCACGTCCGGGGAGCTGTTTTTT.